Listed below are T cell receptor beta chains from one sample, sequenced in a study of blood T cell repertoires in COVID-19. Repertoires were generated with immunoSEQ multiplex PCR, while TCRdb's copy carries only in-frame clones and drops some. There are 130,000 to 150,000 clones in the sample; 87% occur only once, and 4% lies in the top ten. Sequencing was carried out using PBMCs or T cells enriched from blood (not recorded which). The receptors originated from a woman in her 40s who had been exposed to COVID-19. The CDR3 runs from the conserved cysteine through the conserved F or W. A D gene is named only where the DNA matches it firmly. Clone size is given for some rows only: seen once, a few or many times, or a class if the clone is expanded.

V	D	J	size	DNA	CDR3
TRBV6-4	.	TRBJ2-3	.	TGTGCCAGCAGTGACAAGGCCGGGGGAGGTACAGATACGCAGTATTTT	CASSDKAGGGTDTQYF
TRBV13	TRBD2	TRBJ2-7	.	TGTGCCAGCAGCTTAGTGGCGGGAGGGCGGTACGAGCAGTACTTC	CASSLVAGGRYEQYF
TRBV27	TRBD1	TRBJ2-5	.	TGTGCCAGCAGTTCCGGGACAGGGGTAGGGGAGACCCAGTACTTC	CASSSGTGVGETQYF
TRBV27	TRBD2	TRBJ2-1	.	TGTGCCAGCAGTCCCCCCTTAGCGGGAGGCAGGAATAATGAGCAGTTCTTC	CASSPPLAGGRNNEQFF
TRBV5-1	TRBD2	TRBJ2-7	few	TGCGCCAGCAGGTCCTCAGCGGGAGACTACGAGCAGTACTTC	CASRSSAGDYEQYF
TRBV28	.	TRBJ1-1	many	TGTGCCAGCAGTTCTCCTGGCATCCGAGCTTTCTTT	CASSSPGIRAFF
TRBV18	.	TRBJ1-5	.	TGTGCCAGCTCACCATCCGCGAGCAATCAGCCCCAGCATTTT	CASSPSASNQPQHF
TRBV18	.	TRBJ2-7	.	TGTGCCAGCTCACCACCGGTGGCAGGGGACGCACACGAGCAGTACTTC	CASSPPVAGDAHEQYF
TRBV10-1	.	TRBJ2-2	.	TGCGCCAGCAAAGAGGGGGTGGGAACCGGGGAGCTGTTTTTT	CASKEGVGTGELFF
TRBV19	TRBD1	TRBJ2-5	once	TGTGCCAGTAGTTTGGGACAGGGGAGGGGGTACAGAGAGACCCAGTACTTC	CASSLGQGRGYRETQYF
TRBV12-3/TRBV12-4	TRBD1	TRBJ1-6	few	TGTGCCAGCACCCGGACAGGGAATTCACCCCTCCACTTT	CASTRTGNSPLHF
TRBV14	.	TRBJ1-1	.	TGTGCCAGCAGCCAAAGCGCGGCGGGGGAAGCTTTCTTT	CASSQSAAGEAFF
TRBV5-1	TRBD1	TRBJ2-5	.	TGCGCCAGCAGCGGATTCACCCGGGACAGGCCGGAGACCCAGTACTTC	CASSGFTRDRPETQYF
TRBV24-1	TRBD2	TRBJ2-3	.	TGTGCCACCAGTGAGGCAGCGGGAGGGAGCACAGATACGCAGTATTTT	CATSEAAGGSTDTQYF
TRBV9	.	TRBJ2-1	.	TGTGCCAGCTCCCTGGGGGGTAGCGGCCTCAATGAGCAGTTCTTC	CASSLGGSGLNEQFF
TRBV4-1	.	TRBJ1-2	.	TGCGCCAGCAGCCAAGTGTGGGGCGGGGATGGCTACACCTTC	CASSQVWGGDGYTF
TRBV7-9	TRBD1	TRBJ1-1	.	TGTGCCAGCAGCCAAACCCCGGGACAGGGAGGTACTGAAGCTTTCTTT	CASSQTPGQGGTEAFF
TRBV23-1	.	TRBJ2-3	once	TGCGCCGGGGAGGGGGAGGGGCCTTTGGGAGATACGCAGTATTTT	CAGEGEGPLGDTQYF
TRBV25-1	.	TRBJ2-7	.	TGTGCCAGCAGTGACCGCTACGAGCAGTACTTC	CASSDRYEQYF
TRBV6-5	TRBD1	TRBJ2-5	once	TGTGCCAGCAGACTCATCGGGACAGGACAAGAGACCCAGTACTTC	CASRLIGTGQETQYF
TRBV5-6	TRBD1	TRBJ1-6	.	TGTGCCAGCCGTGACAGGGGGAAGCGGTCCTCCTATAATTCACCCCTCCACTTT	CASRDRGKRSSYNSPLHF
TRBV3-1/TRBV3-2	.	TRBJ2-2	.	TGTGCCAGCAGCCAAGATCGCGACACCGGGGAGCTGTTTTTT	CASSQDRDTGELFF
TRBV7-3	TRBD1	TRBJ1-3	.	TGTGCCAGCAGTTTAACAGGGGGCACTGGAAACACCATATATTTT	CASSLTGGTGNTIYF
TRBV2	.	TRBJ1-4	.	TGTGCCAGCGGGAAAACAGGTTCAACTAATGAAAAACTGTTTTTT	CASGKTGSTNEKLFF
TRBV6-6	.	TRBJ2-7	.	TGTGCCGCCCCGCGGGGTAGCCGCTCCTACGAGCAGTACTTC	CAAPRGSRSYEQYF
TRBV6-4	TRBD2	TRBJ2-2	.	TGTGCCAGCAGTCGGAAGAGCGGGGGGGAAGTCGGGGAGCTGTTTTTT	CASSRKSGGEVGELFF
TRBV29-1	.	TRBJ2-3	.	TGCAGCGTTGTTACCACTAAAGATACGCAGTATTTT	CSVVTTKDTQYF
TRBV6-5	.	TRBJ1-1	once	TGTGCCAGCAGTTACTCGAATAGGGTCAGGGAGGCAGCTTTCTTT	CASSYSNRVREAAFF
TRBV29-1	TRBD2	TRBJ2-7	once	TGCAGCGTTGCCCCCTTCGGGGTAGCGGGCTCCTACGAGCAGTACTTC	CSVAPFGVAGSYEQYF
TRBV7-2	.	TRBJ1-1	.	TGTGCCAGCAGCTCTAACGTTCTCGTGAACACTGAAGCTTTCTTT	CASSSNVLVNTEAFF
TRBV18	TRBD2	TRBJ2-7	.	TGTGCCAGCTCACCGGTTAGCGGGAGCTCCTACGAGCAGTACTTC	CASSPVSGSSYEQYF
TRBV5-1	.	TRBJ2-2	.	TGCGCCAGCAGCTCCCCTTACGACGGGAGTCGTACCGGGGAGCTGTTTTTT	CASSSPYDGSRTGELFF
TRBV7-9	.	TRBJ1-5	.	TGTGCCAGCAGCAGCGGCGGTAGCAATCAGCCCCAGCATTTT	CASSSGGSNQPQHF
TRBV11-3	TRBD2	TRBJ2-2	.	TGTGCCAGCAGAACTGATTGGGGGGGGTCCACCGGGGAGCTGTTTTTT	CASRTDWGGSTGELFF
TRBV7-3	TRBD2	TRBJ2-7	.	TGTGCCAGCAGCCCCGCGGGGGAAAGCTCCTACGAGCAGTACTTC	CASSPAGESSYEQYF
TRBV4-2	.	TRBJ1-5	.	TGTGCCAGCAGCCAAGATCACGGTCAGCCCCAGCATTTT	CASSQDHGQPQHF
TRBV18	.	TRBJ2-7	.	TGTGCCAGCTCACCACCTACAGGGCAGGACGAGCAGTACTTC	CASSPPTGQDEQYF
TRBV10-3	.	TRBJ2-2	.	TGTGCCATCAGACGGGTGACAGGGAACACCGGGGAGCTGTTTTTT	CAIRRVTGNTGELFF
TRBV19	.	TRBJ1-2	once	TGTGCCAGTAGTGGGGGCGTGTCTGGCTATGGCTACACCTTC	CASSGGVSGYGYTF
TRBV10-2	TRBD1	TRBJ2-7	.	TGCGCCAGCCAGGGACAGGTCTACGAGCAGTACTTC	CASQGQVYEQYF
TRBV4-3	.	TRBJ1-1	.	TGCGCCAGCAGCCAGACACTCCCGGCCACTGAAGCTTTCTTT	CASSQTLPATEAFF
TRBV27	.	TRBJ2-7	.	TGTGCCAGCAGTGTACCCGACAACAGCCGTCAGTACTTC	CASSVPDNSRQYF
TRBV5-1	.	TRBJ1-1	.	TGCGCCAGCAGCCCCGGGACTCAGAACACTGAAGCTTTCTTT	CASSPGTQNTEAFF
TRBV27	TRBD2	TRBJ2-4	.	TGTGCCAGCGCGACTAGCGGGAGGGGACTAGCCAAAAACATTCAGTACTTC	CASATSGRGLAKNIQYF
TRBV27	.	TRBJ2-7	.	TGTGCCAGCCGTGAGGGGGATTTGGGTGGTCCAGTAAACGAGCAGTACTTC	CASREGDLGGPVNEQYF